Each of the 25 T cell receptor beta chains below was sequenced from the same sample in a study of Ad26.COV2.S vaccination and SARS-CoV-2 variants. Stated treatment: roughly 18 received Ad26.COV2.S at low or high dose, single or two shots; a few received placebo; per-sample allocation not given. On day 63 after the first injection, vaccine and placebo recipients gave samples. Measured with immunoSEQ multiplex PCR; TCRdb has only the in-frame clones, and not every one. Among 350,000 to 500,000 clones listed, roughly nine tenths were seen once. Source: peripheral blood, taken in a trial of Ad26.COV2.S vaccine versus placebo. The receptors derive from a person between 18 and 65 years old who received the Ad26.COV2.S COVID-19 vaccine or a placebo.

Written as DNA, the CDR3 is TGTGCCTGGAGTGTAGGGGGCATCCACTTCTCTGGAAACACCATATATTTT. It codes for CAWSVGGIHFSGNTIYF. The rearrangement uses TRBV30 and TRBJ1-3; TRBD1 agrees at 7 bases. V dropped 0 bases and J dropped 0; count of bases not matched to a gene: 8. The CDR3 runs 17 residues. Germline V gene data show CDR1 as GTSNPN and CDR2 as SVGIG (reference sequence).

In this sample, this clone turned up once. The chain is built from TRBV7-2 and TRBJ1-6; a possible D gene is TRBD1 (6 bases). CDR3 length equals 14 residues. V was clipped by 3 bases and J by 13 bases, with 16 bases between them. CDR1 and CDR2 from the germline V gene are SGHTA and FQGNSA. The CDR3 reads CASSFEVRTAPLHF. The DNA of the CDR3 is TGTGCCAGCAGCTTCGAAGTTCGGACAGCCCCCCTCCACTTT.

The chain couples TRBV7-2 to TRBJ2-7; D is possibly TRBD2 (5 bases). This CDR3 is built from 15 residues. Germline CDR1 reads SGHTA; CDR2 reads FQGNSA. With 7 bases removed from V and 5 bases from J, the gap between germline ends came to 21 bases. CDR3 DNA sequence: TGTGCCAGCACCCTAGCTGGGGATCCCGGGCACGAGCAGTACTTC. Residues: CASTLAGDPGHEQYF.

The rearrangement joins TRBV18 to TRBJ2-1, with a weak D call TRBD1 (6 bases). Deletions cut 3 bases from V and 3 bases from J, with 9 bases between. This CDR3 has 14 residues. Germline lookup yields CDR1 KGHSH and CDR2 LQKENI. The CDR3 loop reads CASSPRDNYNEQFF. DNA for the CDR3: TGTGCCAGCTCACCCCGGGACAACTACAATGAGCAGTTCTTC.

The chain joins TRBV7-8 to TRBJ2-5; no clear D gene. Germline V gene lookup returns CDR1 SGHVS and CDR2 FQNEAQ. Trimming pared 5 bases from V and 0 bases from J, leaving 16 bases between. The CDR3 runs to 16 residues. The CDR3 sequence is CASSQRRYRYQETQYF. The CDR3 nucleotides are TGTGCCAGCAGCCAACGCAGATACCGGTACCAAGAGACCCAGTACTTC.

The chain links TRBV29-1 to TRBJ2-3, with D hard to call. V was clipped by 5 bases and J by 0 bases, with 9 bases between them. The CDR3 runs to 13 residues. Germline CDR1 reads SQVTM; CDR2 reads ANQGSEA. CDR3 amino acids: CSVLGTSTDTQYF. CDR3 nucleotide sequence: TGCAGCGTTCTCGGCACTAGCACAGATACGCAGTATTTT.

This chain connects TRBV10-3 to TRBJ2-3; D is tentatively TRBD1 or TRBD2 (5 bases each). From germline, CDR1 is ENHRY and CDR2 SYGVKD. This CDR3 spans 15 amino acids. V lost 7 bases, J lost 5 bases, and 19 bases lay in between. For the CDR3, the DNA is TGTGCCATCACCCCGGGACCCTCACGCGGAGATACGCAGTATTTT. Residues: CAITPGPSRGDTQYF.

The chain recombines TRBV28 with TRBJ1-4; possibly TRBD1 for D (6 bases). The CDR3 has 17 residues. The V end was cut by 4 bases, the J end by 2 bases, with 17 bases between. CDR1 and CDR2 (germline): MDHEN, SYDVKM. The CDR3 sequence is CASSSAQGPTTNEKLFF. The DNA of the CDR3 is TGTGCCAGCAGTTCGGCCCAGGGGCCCACCACTAATGAAAAACTGTTTTTT.

The chain carries TRBV29-1 and TRBJ1-2; TRBD1 matches 9 bases. With V trimmed by 5 bases and J by 2 bases, 6 bases remained unmatched. CDR3 length equals 14 residues. Germline CDR1 SQVTM, CDR2 ANQGSEA. The CDR3 sequence: CSVREGTGNYGYTF. In nucleotides, the CDR3 is TGCAGCGTTCGAGAGGGGACAGGGAACTATGGCTACACCTTC.

The chain couples TRBV9 to TRBJ2-5; TRBD2 agrees at 13 bases. Germline trimming cut 3 bases from V and 5 bases from J; bases unmatched to any gene: 10. This CDR3 contains 17 residues. The germline gives CDR1 SGDLS, CDR2 YYNGEE. The CDR3 protein is CASSATSGRALGETQYF. As DNA, the CDR3 is TGTGCCAGCAGCGCCACTAGCGGGAGGGCCCTGGGGGAGACCCAGTACTTC.

J is TRBJ2-3 and V is TRBV10-1; D call uncertain. This CDR3 is built from 15 residues. The V end lost 2 bases, the J end lost 2 bases, and 11 bases lay between the germline ends. Germline CDR1 reads WNHNN; CDR2 reads SYGVQD (reference sequence). The CDR3 nucleotides read TGCGCCAGCAGTGAGACAAGTCCACACACAGATACGCAGTATTTT. It encodes CASSETSPHTDTQYF.

The CDR3 coding sequence is TGTGCCAGCTCACCACCGTCGGTCTCGAAAGCTTTCTTT. Its translation: CASSPPSVSKAFF. The chain is built from TRBV18 and TRBJ1-1; D is uncertain. Germline V gene data show CDR1 as KGHSH and CDR2 as LQKENI. This CDR3 is 13 amino acids long. The germline V and J ends were trimmed by 0 bases and 9 bases, with 11 bases remaining between them. The full variable domain, completed using reference TRBV18 and TRBJ1-1, is NAGVMQNPRHLVRRRGQEARLRCSPMKGHSHVYWYRQLPEEGLKFMVYLQKENIIDESGMPKERFSAEFPKEGPSILRIQQVVRGDSAAYFCASSPPSVSKAFFGQGTRLTVV.

The chain has TRBV27 and TRBJ2-3; D unclear. CDR1 and CDR2 (germline): MNHEY, SMNVEV (reference sequence). This CDR3 is 12 amino acids long. The ends were cut back, 5 bases at V and 8 bases at J, with 11 bases in the middle. The CDR3 DNA follows: TGTGCCAGCAGTCCCCCGGTCAGTACGCAGTATTTT. Protein: CASSPPVSTQYF.

The V call is TRBV24-1, the J call TRBJ1-6; TRBD1 is a possible D gene (5 bases). Deletions cut 5 bases from V and 7 bases from J, with 11 bases between. The CDR3 is 14 residues long. The germline gives CDR1 KGHDR, CDR2 SFDVKD. DNA for the CDR3: TGTGCCACCAGTGGCCGGGACGGGAATTCACCCCTCCACTTT. This gives the protein CATSGRDGNSPLHF.

The rearrangement uses TRBV4-1 and TRBJ2-2; 9 bases are shared with TRBD2. The junction had 16 bases not matched to a gene; V was cut back by 4 bases and J by 4 bases. In germline, CDR1 is MGHRA, CDR2 YSYEKL. This CDR3 spans 19 amino acids. This CDR3 is CASSRLGWRGGVGTGELFF. DNA for the CDR3: TGCGCCAGCAGCCGCTTAGGATGGCGGGGGGGCGTGGGCACCGGGGAGCTGTTTTTT.

The chain has TRBV18 and TRBJ2-3, with TRBD2 matching over 11 bases. V shed 4 bases, J shed 2 bases, and the junction held 8 bases outside the gene matches. This CDR3 contains 17 residues. CDR1 KGHSH and CDR2 LQKENI come from the germline V gene. CDR3 nucleotide sequence: TGTGCCAGCTCACAGCTTCAACTAGCGGGAGACACAGATACGCAGTATTTT. It translates to CASSQLQLAGDTDTQYF.

The chain joins TRBV4-1 to TRBJ1-1; no clear D gene. This CDR3 is 13 amino acids long. V lost 0 bases and J 11 bases, leaving 13 bases between the germline ends. Germline V CDR1 and CDR2: MGHRA, YSYEKL. The CDR3 loop reads CASSQEGRRAAFF. The CDR3 DNA reads TGCGCCAGCAGCCAAGAGGGGAGACGAGCGGCTTTCTTT.

This rearrangement joins TRBV11-3 to TRBJ2-1; tentatively, D is TRBD2 (5 bases). The V end was cut by 5 bases, the J end by 4 bases, with 15 bases between. This CDR3 spans 15 amino acids. CDR1 SGHNT and CDR2 YENEEA come from the germline V gene. This CDR3 is CASSALAGVYNEQFF. The CDR3 region has the DNA TGTGCCAGCAGCGCCCTGGCGGGTGTATACAATGAGCAGTTCTTC.

This chain connects TRBV4-2 to TRBJ2-1; 12 bases match TRBD2. Trimming cost V 4 bases and J 0 bases; bases outside gene matches: 7. CDR3 size: 18 residues. CDR1 and CDR2 from the germline V gene are LGHNA and YNFKEQ. CDR3: CASSPVLTSGSSYNEQFF. CDR3 coding DNA: TGTGCCAGCAGCCCTGTTCTGACTAGCGGGAGCTCCTACAATGAGCAGTTCTTC.

J is TRBJ1-5 and V is TRBV6-2 or TRBV6-3; D ambiguous. Germline V gene data show CDR1 as MNHEY and CDR2 as SVGEGT. Trimming shortened V by 6 bases and J by 0 bases, and 12 bases separated the two germline ends. This CDR3 region has 15 residues. CDR3 bases: TGTGCCAGCAGCATAACAGTTGTTAGCAATCAGCCCCAGCATTTT. It yields the protein CASSITVVSNQPQHF.

The chain employs TRBV19 and TRBJ1-6; no clear D. The CDR3 loop spans 14 amino acids. CDR1 LNHDA and CDR2 SQIVND come from the germline V gene (reference sequence). V shed 3 bases and J shed 6 bases, with 9 bases lying between them. The CDR3, as DNA: TGTGCCAGTAGTATTTCGTCCCTTAATTCACCCCTCCACTTT. Encoded protein: CASSISSLNSPLHF.

With regard to this clone: Other DNA variants within this sample encode the same CDR3. The V gene is TRBV18, the J gene TRBJ2-3; D remains unclear. The CDR3 length is 11 residues. Trimming removed 2 bases from V and 6 bases from J, with 3 bases in between. The germline V gene encodes CDR1 KGHSH and CDR2 LQKENI. The chain's CDR3 is CASSPTDTQYF. Here the CDR3 DNA reads TGTGCCAGCTCACCAACTGATACGCAGTATTTT.

The chain couples TRBV6-6 to TRBJ2-7; 14 bases line up with TRBD2. Germline CDR1 reads MNHNY; CDR2 reads SVGAGI (reference sequence). J gave up 3 bases and V 6 bases, and 1 base lay outside the gene matches. CDR3 length equals 14 residues. The CDR3 loop reads CASSGTSGSYEQYV. Written as DNA, the CDR3 is TGTGCCAGCAGCGGGACTAGCGGGAGCTACGAGCAGTACGTC.

The genes are TRBV9 and TRBJ2-3; TRBD2 matches at 10 bases. Germline V gene lookup returns CDR1 SGDLS and CDR2 YYNGEE. Trimming at V came to 0 bases and at J to 2 bases, leaving 3 bases not matched to a gene. The CDR3 covers 16 residues. DNA of the CDR3: TGTGCCAGCAGCGTAGGAGCGGGGGGGTACACAGATACGCAGTATTTT. Amino acid sequence: CASSVGAGGYTDTQYF.

The table lists this clone with a few counts. The chain uses TRBV5-1 and TRBJ2-5; D call uncertain. CDR1 and CDR2 from the germline V gene are SGHRS and YFSETQ. The CDR3 spans 14 residues. V gave up 2 bases and J gave up 1 base, with 9 bases separating them. The CDR3: CASSFRPSQETQYF. The CDR3 DNA sequence: TGCGCCAGCAGCTTTAGACCATCCCAAGAGACCCAGTACTTC.